These 9 T cell receptor beta chains came from one sample sequenced in a study of shared clonotypes between healthy human individuals. Some clones are missing from TCRdb's copy, which holds only in-frame ones; the method was immunoSEQ multiplex PCR. The sample holds 400,000 to 600,000 clones; around 75% are singletons and the top ten take approximately 13%. The sequencing sample was made of PBMCs. The source is a woman in her 40s in good health. Some clones in this sample may be carry-over from other donors' samples.

CDR3 protein: CAISASGVNEQFF. CDR3 coding DNA: TGTGCCATCAGCGCCTCAGGGGTAAATGAGCAGTTCTTC. The chain uses TRBV10-3 and TRBJ2-1; D is possibly TRBD1 (6 bases). Germline CDR1 and CDR2: ENHRY and SYGVKD. The CDR3 totals 13 residues. V was shortened by 6 bases and J by 7 bases, with 13 bases between the two germline ends.

The chain has TRBV1 and TRBJ2-7; the D segment call TRBD2 is taken from the table without a DNA check. TRBV1 is a recognized pseudogene. The CDR3 runs 16 residues. The CDR3 bases are TGCACCAGCAGCCAGACCCGAACTAGCTGGACCTACGAGCAGTACTTC. Amino acid sequence: CTSSQTRTSWTYEQYF.

Turning to this clone: Since the CDR3 does not end with the conserved phenylalanine or tryptophan, this likely comes from a read error. The chain uses TRBV5-1 and TRBJ2-7; D ambiguous. Deletions cut 6 bases from V and 0 bases from J, with 13 bases between. This CDR3 has 14 amino acids. Per germline, CDR1 SGHRS and CDR2 YFSETQ. In DNA, the CDR3 is TGCGCCAGCACTAAAGACGGAAACTCCTACGAGCAGTACCTC. It encodes CASTKDGNSYEQYL.

The chain uses TRBV21-1 and TRBJ2-7. TRBV21-1 corresponds to a pseudogene. The CDR3 runs to 16 residues. CDR3: CASSNSAQSCLHEQYF. As DNA, the CDR3 is TGTGCCAGCAGCAATTCAGCTCAGTCGTGCCTCCACGAGCAGTACTTC.

The CDR3 region has the DNA TGTGCCTGGGGCAATCGGGCTAGCGGGACATACGAGCAGTACTTC. Protein: CAWGNRASGTYEQYF. The chain links TRBV30 to TRBJ2-5; 9 bases fit TRBD2. The last part of the DNA fits TRBJ2-7 better; the J call may be wrong. From germline, CDR1 is GTSNPN and CDR2 SVGIG (reference sequence). The CDR3 contains 15 residues.

The chain combines TRBV6-4 with TRBJ2-6; the D call may be TRBD1 or TRBD2 (5 bases each). The V end was cut by 0 bases, the J end by 4 bases, with 7 bases between. The CDR3 totals 15 residues. The V gene's germline CDR1 is MRHNA and CDR2 SNTAGT. The CDR3 loop is CASSDSGTGANVLTF. The DNA for the CDR3 is TGTGCCAGCAGTGACTCGGGGACCGGGGCCAACGTCCTGACTTTC.

The chain has TRBV19 and TRBJ2-3, with 8 bases that match TRBD2. V was clipped by 5 bases and J by 6 bases; unmatched bases: 10. The CDR3 length is 15 residues. Germline V gene data show CDR1 as LNHDA and CDR2 as SQIVND (reference sequence). CDR3 loop: CASSLPGGGRDTQYF. Here the CDR3 DNA reads TGTGCCAGTAGTCTCCCGGGAGGGGGAAGGGATACGCAGTATTTT.

The J gene is TRBJ2-7, the V gene TRBV5-1; 11 bases map to TRBD2. The CDR3 contains 15 residues. Germline values: CDR1 SGHRS, CDR2 YFSETQ. The V segment lost 4 bases and the J segment 0 bases; nucleotides outside the gene matches: 3. CDR3 in DNA: TGCGCCAGCAGCGGAACTAGCGGGAGCTCCTACGAGCAGTACTTC. Protein sequence: CASSGTSGSSYEQYF.

This rearrangement joins TRBV4-1 to TRBJ2-1, with TRBD2 identical over 9 bases. The ends lost 3 bases at V and 13 bases at J; junction bases unmatched: 10. The length of the CDR3 is 14 residues. The germline V gene encodes CDR1 MGHRA and CDR2 YSYEKL. CDR3 in DNA: TGCGCCAGCAGCCAGAGGACTAGCGAGAAACTACAGTTCTTC. The encoded protein is CASSQRTSEKLQFF.